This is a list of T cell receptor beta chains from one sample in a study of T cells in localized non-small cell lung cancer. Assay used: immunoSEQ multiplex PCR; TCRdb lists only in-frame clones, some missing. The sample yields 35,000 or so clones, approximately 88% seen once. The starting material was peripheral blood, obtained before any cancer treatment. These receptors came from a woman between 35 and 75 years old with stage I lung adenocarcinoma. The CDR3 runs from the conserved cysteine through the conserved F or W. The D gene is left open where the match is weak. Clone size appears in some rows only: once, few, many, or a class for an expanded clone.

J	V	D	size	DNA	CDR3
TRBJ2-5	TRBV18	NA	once	TGTGCCAGCTCACCAACTCCCCGCGGGGAGACCCAGTACTTC	CASSPTPRGETQYF
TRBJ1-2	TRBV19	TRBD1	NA	TGTGCCAGTAGTATCCCGGACAGGGCGCAGAGTGGCTACACCTTC	CASSIPDRAQSGYTF
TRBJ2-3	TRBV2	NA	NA	TGTGCCAGCAGAGTCGGCACAGATACGCAGTATTTT	CASRVGTDTQYF
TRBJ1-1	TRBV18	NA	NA	TGTGCCAGCTCGCCTCCAGGGGCCGCGAACACTGAAGCTTTCTTT	CASSPPGAANTEAFF
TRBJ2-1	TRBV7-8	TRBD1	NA	TGTGCCAGCAGCCGATTGGACAGGCATAAGAATGAGCAGTTCTTC	CASSRLDRHKNEQFF
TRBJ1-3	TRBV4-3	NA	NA	TGCGCCAGCAGCCAAGAACAGGGCTCAGGAAACACCATATATTTT	CASSQEQGSGNTIYF
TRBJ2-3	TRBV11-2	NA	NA	TGTGCCAGCAGCTTAACCACAGGTCAAGATACGCAGTATTTT	CASSLTTGQDTQYF
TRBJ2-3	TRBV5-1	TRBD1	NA	TGCGCCAGCAGCACAGGGGGGAGCACAGATACGCAGTATTTT	CASSTGGSTDTQYF
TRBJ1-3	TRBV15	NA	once	TGTGCCACCAGCAGAGGTCCTCCCTTCTGTCCTGAAACTACGACCTCTGGAAACACCATATATTTT	CATSRGPPFCPETTTSGNTIYF
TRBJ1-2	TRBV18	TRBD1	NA	TGTGCCAGCTCACGGCAGGGGGGCGATGGCTACACCTTC	CASSRQGGDGYTF
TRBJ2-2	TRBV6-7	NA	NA	TGTGCCAGCAGTTACTCGTTAGTGCTTGGGAACGGGGAGCTGTTTTTT	CASSYSLVLGNGELFF
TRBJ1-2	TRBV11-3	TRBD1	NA	TGTGCCAGCAGCTTAGACCCGGGACAGGGAAAGGGAGGCTACACCTTC	CASSLDPGQGKGGYTF
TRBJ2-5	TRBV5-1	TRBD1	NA	TGCGCCAGCAGCTTGGGGCCAGGGGGCTATACACTTCAAGAGACCCAGTACTTC	CASSLGPGGYTLQETQYF
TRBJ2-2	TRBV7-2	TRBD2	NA	TGTGCCAGCAGCTTAGAGGAGCGGGGGAACACCGGGGAGCTGTTTTTT	CASSLEERGNTGELFF
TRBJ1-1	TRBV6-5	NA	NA	TGTGCCAGCAGTTACGGGAATGAAGCTTTCTTT	CASSYGNEAFF
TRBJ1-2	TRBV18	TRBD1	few	TGTGCCAGCTCACAACCCGGCAGGGGGCCGGTGGATGGCTACACCTTC	CASSQPGRGPVDGYTF
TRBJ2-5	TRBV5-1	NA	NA	TGCGCCAGCAGTGAAACTAGTACGGAGACCCAGTACTTC	CASSETSTETQYF
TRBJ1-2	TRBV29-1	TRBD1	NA	TGCAGCGCCACAGGGGCCCCCTATGGCTACACCTTC	CSATGAPYGYTF
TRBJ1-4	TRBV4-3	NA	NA	TGCGCCAGCAGCCAAGGATACGGGGCCTATAATGAAAAACTGTTTTTT	CASSQGYGAYNEKLFF
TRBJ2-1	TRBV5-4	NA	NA	TGTGCCAGCAGTTTAGACTCCAATGAGCAGTTCTTC	CASSLDSNEQFF
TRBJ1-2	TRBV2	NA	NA	TGTGCCAGCAGTGCGACACCAGGGGCTGGCTACACCTTC	CASSATPGAGYTF
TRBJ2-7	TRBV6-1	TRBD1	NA	TGTGCCAGCACCTTCCGGGACAGGGGTTATTACGAGCAGTACTTC	CASTFRDRGYYEQYF
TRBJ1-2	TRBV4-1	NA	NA	TGCGCCAGCAGCCAAGGGGGCAGGGGAGGCTATGGCTACACCTTC	CASSQGGRGGYGYTF
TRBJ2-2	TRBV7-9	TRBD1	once	TGTGCCACCCCGGTCCGGGACAGGGTCGTAGACACCGGGGAGCTGTTTTTT	CATPVRDRVVDTGELFF
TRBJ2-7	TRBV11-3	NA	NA	TGTGCCAGCAGCTTAGATCGAACAGGCGAGCAGTACTTC	CASSLDRTGEQYF
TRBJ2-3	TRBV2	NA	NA	TGTGCCAGCAGTGTGGGGACTAGCACAGATACGCAGTATTTT	CASSVGTSTDTQYF
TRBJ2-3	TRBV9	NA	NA	TGTGCCAGCAGCGTGGGACGGGGCCCTACCAACACAGATACGCAGTATTTT	CASSVGRGPTNTDTQYF
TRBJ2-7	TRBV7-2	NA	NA	TGTGCCAGCAGCTTAATAGAGTCCTACGAGCAGTACTTC	CASSLIESYEQYF
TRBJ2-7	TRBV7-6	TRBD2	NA	TGTGCCAGCAGCTTCGGGACTAGGTCAGAAGGGCAGTACTTC	CASSFGTRSEGQYF
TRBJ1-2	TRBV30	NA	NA	TGTGCCTGGAGTTTTCGCTGGGACCGGGGCCCCTATGGCTACACCTTC	CAWSFRWDRGPYGYTF
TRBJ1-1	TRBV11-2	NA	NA	TGTGCCAGCACCCTGGGAGGGGCTATCACTGAAGCTTTCTTT	CASTLGGAITEAFF
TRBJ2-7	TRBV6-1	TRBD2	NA	TGTGCCAGCAGAAAAGCCGGGACTAGCAACCACGAGCAGTACTTC	CASRKAGTSNHEQYF
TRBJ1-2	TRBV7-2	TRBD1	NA	TGTGCCAGCAGCCCCCGGACAGGACAAAACTATGGCTACACCTTC	CASSPRTGQNYGYTF
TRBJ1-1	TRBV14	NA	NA	TGTGCCAGCAGCCCCTGGAGTGCGGGCCTCTTACTGAACACTGAAGCTTTCTTT	CASSPWSAGLLLNTEAFF
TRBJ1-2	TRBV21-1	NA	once	TGTGCCAGCAGCAGGGGTACCGGGACAGCTAACGGCTACACCTTC	CASSRGTGTANGYTF
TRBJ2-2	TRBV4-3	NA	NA	TGCGCCAGCAGCCAAGAAGGGGACCACAACACCGGGGAGCTGTTTTTT	CASSQEGDHNTGELFF
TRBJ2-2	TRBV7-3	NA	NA	TGTGCCAGCAGCTTAACCGGGAACACCGGGGAGCTGTTTTTT	CASSLTGNTGELFF
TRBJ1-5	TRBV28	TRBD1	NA	TGTGCCAGCAGTTTACTCGGACAGGGATATCAGCCCCAGCATTTT	CASSLLGQGYQPQHF
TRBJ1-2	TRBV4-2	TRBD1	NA	TGTGCCAGCAGCCGCAGTACCGGGACAGGGGGCCGTGAGGGCTACACCTTC	CASSRSTGTGGREGYTF
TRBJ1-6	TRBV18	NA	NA	TGTGCCAGCTCACCGTTCTTTGGGGGAACTAATTCACCCCTCCACTTT	CASSPFFGGTNSPLHF
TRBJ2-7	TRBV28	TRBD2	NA	TGTGCCAGCAGTCACCAAGGGTGGGGGGGTTGGTACGAGCAGTACTTC	CASSHQGWGGWYEQYF
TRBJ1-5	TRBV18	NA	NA	TGTGCCAGCTCACCAGCTAAGGGGGAAGAGCAGCCCCAGCATTTT	CASSPAKGEEQPQHF
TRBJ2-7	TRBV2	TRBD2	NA	TGTGCCAGCAGTGAACTGTGGGGGGGCGAGCAGTACTTC	CASSELWGGEQYF
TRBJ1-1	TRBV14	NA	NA	TGTGCCAGCAGCTTTTCGATGAACACTGAAGCTTTCTTT	CASSFSMNTEAFF
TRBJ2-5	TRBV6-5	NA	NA	TGTGCCAGCAGGCAGGGGGGTGGGGGCCAAGAGACCCAGTACTTC	CASRQGGGGQETQYF
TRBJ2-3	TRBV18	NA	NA	TGTGCCAGCTCACCACTTAGCGGATTTGGACCAGATACGCAGTATTTT	CASSPLSGFGPDTQYF
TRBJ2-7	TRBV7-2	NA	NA	TGTGCCAGCAGCTTAGCGCGGGGGCAGGCTCAGTACTTC	CASSLARGQAQYF
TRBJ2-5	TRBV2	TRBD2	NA	TGTGCCAGCAGTGAAGACGACGGGGGGTTGGAGACCCAGTACTTC	CASSEDDGGLETQYF
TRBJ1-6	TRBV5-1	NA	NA	TGCGCCAGCAGGAGGACTCAAACATTGATTAATTCACCCCTCCACTTT	CASRRTQTLINSPLHF
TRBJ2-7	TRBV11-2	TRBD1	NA	TGTGCCAGCGAAGAACTACCCAACAGGGGGCAGAGCGAGCAGTACTTC	CASEELPNRGQSEQYF
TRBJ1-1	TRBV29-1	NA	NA	TGCAGCGTTGAACCCCAGCGGGGAACCACTGAAGCTTTCTTT	CSVEPQRGTTEAFF
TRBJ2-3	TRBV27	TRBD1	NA	TGTGCCAGCAGCCATCGGACAGGGAGGACAGATACGCAGTATTTT	CASSHRTGRTDTQYF
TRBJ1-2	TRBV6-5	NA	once	TGTGCCAGCAGTGGCAGGGTTGGTAACTATGGCTACACCTTC	CASSGRVGNYGYTF
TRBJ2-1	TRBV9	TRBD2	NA	TGTGCCAGCAGCGTAGGTCTAGCGGGGGGGTCCGATGAGCAGTTCTTC	CASSVGLAGGSDEQFF
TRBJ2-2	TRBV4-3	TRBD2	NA	TGCGCCAGCAGCCAGTATGGACTAGCGGGGGGAAAAACGAACACCGGGGAGCTGTTTTTT	CASSQYGLAGGKTNTGELFF